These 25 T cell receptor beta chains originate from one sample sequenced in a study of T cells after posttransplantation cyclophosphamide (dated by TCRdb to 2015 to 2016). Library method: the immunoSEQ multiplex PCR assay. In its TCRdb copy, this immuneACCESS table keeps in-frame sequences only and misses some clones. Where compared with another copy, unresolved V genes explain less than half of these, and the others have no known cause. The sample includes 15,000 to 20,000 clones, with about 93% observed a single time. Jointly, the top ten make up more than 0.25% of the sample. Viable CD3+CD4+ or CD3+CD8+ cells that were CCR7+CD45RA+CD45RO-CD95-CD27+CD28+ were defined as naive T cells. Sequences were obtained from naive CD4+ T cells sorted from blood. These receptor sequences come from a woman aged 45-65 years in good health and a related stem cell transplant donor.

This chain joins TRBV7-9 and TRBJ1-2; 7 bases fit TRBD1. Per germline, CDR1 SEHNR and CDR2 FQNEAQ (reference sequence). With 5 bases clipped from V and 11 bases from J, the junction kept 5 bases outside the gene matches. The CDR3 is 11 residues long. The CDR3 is CASSSDRVYTF. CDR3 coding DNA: TGTGCCAGCAGCAGTGACAGGGTTTACACCTTC.

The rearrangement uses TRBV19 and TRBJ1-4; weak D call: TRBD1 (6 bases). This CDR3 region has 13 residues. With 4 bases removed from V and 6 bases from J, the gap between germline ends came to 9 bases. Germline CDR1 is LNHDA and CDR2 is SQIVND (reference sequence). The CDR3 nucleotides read TGTGCCAGTAGTAGGGACACCCATGAAAAACTGTTTTTT. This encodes CASSRDTHEKLFF.

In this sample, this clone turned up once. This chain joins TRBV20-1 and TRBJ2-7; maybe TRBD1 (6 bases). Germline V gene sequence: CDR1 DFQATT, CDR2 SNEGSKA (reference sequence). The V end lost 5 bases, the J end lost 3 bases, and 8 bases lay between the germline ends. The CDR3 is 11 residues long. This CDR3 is CSAQGNYEQYF. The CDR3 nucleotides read TGCAGTGCTCAGGGGAACTACGAGCAGTACTTC.

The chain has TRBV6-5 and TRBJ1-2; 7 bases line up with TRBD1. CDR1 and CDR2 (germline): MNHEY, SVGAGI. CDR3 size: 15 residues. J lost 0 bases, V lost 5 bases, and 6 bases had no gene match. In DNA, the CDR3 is TGTGCCAGCAGTCGGACAGGTCGAGCTAACTATGGCTACACCTTC. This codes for CASSRTGRANYGYTF.

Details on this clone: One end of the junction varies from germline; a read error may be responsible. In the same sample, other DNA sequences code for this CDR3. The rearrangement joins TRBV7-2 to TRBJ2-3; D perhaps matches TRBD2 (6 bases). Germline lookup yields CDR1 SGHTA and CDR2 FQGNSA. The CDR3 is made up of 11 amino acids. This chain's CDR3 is CASSLGDWQYF. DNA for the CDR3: TGTGCCAGCAGTTTAGGGGACTGGCAGTATTTT.

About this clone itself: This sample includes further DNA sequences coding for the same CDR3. The CDR3 reads CASSLQGANTEAFF. The CDR3 DNA reads as TGTGCCAGCAGCTTACAGGGGGCGAACACTGAAGCTTTCTTT. The V and J genes are TRBV7-3 and TRBJ1-1; 8 bases fit TRBD1. The CDR3 loop spans 14 amino acids. The V gene's germline CDR1 is SGHTA and CDR2 FQGTGA. With V trimmed by 2 bases and J by 1 base, 0 bases remained unmatched.

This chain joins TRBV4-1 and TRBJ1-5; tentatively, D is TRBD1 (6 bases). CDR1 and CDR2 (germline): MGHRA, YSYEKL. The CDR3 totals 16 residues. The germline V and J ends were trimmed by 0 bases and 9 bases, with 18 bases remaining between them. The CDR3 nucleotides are TGCGCCAGCAGCCAAGATCGGGCAGGGGCGAATGGGCCCCAGCATTTT. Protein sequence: CASSQDRAGANGPQHF.

The CDR3 DNA follows: TGTGCCAGCAGCAACAGACAGGGACTCGGCAATCAGCCCCAGCATTTT. Its protein is CASSNRQGLGNQPQHF. The chain uses TRBV2 and TRBJ1-5; 7 bases are a match to TRBD1. Germline values: CDR1 SNHLY, CDR2 FYNNEI. With 6 bases clipped from V and 2 bases from J, the junction kept 10 bases outside the gene matches. The length of the CDR3 is 16 residues.

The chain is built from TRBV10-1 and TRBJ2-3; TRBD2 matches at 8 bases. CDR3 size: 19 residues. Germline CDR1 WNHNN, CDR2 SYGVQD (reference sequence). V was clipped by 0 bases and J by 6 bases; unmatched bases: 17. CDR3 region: CASSESSRVGGRRSDTQYF. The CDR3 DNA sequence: TGCGCCAGCAGTGAGTCGTCTAGGGTTGGCGGGAGGAGATCCGATACGCAGTATTTT.

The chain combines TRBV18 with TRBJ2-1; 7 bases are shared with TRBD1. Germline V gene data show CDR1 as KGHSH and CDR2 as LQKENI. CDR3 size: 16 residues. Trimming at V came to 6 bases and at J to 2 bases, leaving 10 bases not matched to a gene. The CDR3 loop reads CASSQDRVRAYNEQFF. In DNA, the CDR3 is TGTGCCAGCTCCCAAGACAGGGTTCGGGCCTACAATGAGCAGTTCTTC.

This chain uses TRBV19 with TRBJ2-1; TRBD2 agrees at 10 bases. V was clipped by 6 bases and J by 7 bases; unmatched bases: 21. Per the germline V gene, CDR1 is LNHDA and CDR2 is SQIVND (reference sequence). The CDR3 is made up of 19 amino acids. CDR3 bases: TGTGCCAGTAGATCCGGACTAGCGGAACCCTTGTCCTGGTTTAATGAGCAGTTCTTC. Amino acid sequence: CASRSGLAEPLSWFNEQFF.

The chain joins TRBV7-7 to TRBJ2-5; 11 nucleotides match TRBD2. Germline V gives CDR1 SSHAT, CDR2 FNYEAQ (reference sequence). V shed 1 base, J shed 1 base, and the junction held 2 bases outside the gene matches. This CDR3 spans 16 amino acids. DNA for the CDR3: TGTGCCAGCAGCTTAGGTGGGACTAGCGGCCAAGAGACCCAGTACTTC. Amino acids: CASSLGGTSGQETQYF. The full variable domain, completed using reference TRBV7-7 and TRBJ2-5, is GAGVSQSPRYKVTKRGQDVTLRCDPISSHATLYWYQQALGQGPEFLTYFNYEAQPDKSGLPSDRFSAERPEGSISTLTIQRTEQRDSAMYRCASSLGGTSGQETQYFGPGTRLLVL.

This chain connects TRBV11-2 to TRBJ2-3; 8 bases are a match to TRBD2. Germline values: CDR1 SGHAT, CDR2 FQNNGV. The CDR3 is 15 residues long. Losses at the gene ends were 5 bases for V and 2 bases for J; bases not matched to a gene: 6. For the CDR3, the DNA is TGTGCCAGCAGCGTTCGGGGGGGCCTCACAGATACGCAGTATTTT. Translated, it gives CASSVRGGLTDTQYF.

The CDR3 here is CASSIDRGTGREKLFF. CDR3 in DNA: TGTGCCAGTAGTATAGATCGCGGGACAGGGAGAGAAAAACTGTTTTTT. The gene calls are TRBV19 and TRBJ1-4, with 9 bases fitting TRBD1. Per germline, CDR1 LNHDA and CDR2 SQIVND (reference sequence). The CDR3 sequence is 16 residues long. Germline trimming cut 0 bases from V and 8 bases from J; bases unmatched to any gene: 7.

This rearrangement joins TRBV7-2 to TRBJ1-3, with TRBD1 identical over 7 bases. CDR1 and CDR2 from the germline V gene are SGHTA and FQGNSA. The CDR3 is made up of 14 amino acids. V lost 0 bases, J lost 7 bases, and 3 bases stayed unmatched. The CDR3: CASSLATGVNTIYF. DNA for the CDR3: TGTGCCAGCAGCTTAGCCACAGGGGTGAACACCATATATTTT.

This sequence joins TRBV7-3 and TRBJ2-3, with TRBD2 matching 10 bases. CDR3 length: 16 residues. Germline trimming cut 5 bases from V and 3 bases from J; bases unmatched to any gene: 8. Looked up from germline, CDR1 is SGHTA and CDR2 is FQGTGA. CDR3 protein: CASSRIAGGGTDTQYF. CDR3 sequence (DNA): TGTGCCAGCAGCCGGATAGCGGGAGGCGGGACAGATACGCAGTATTTT.

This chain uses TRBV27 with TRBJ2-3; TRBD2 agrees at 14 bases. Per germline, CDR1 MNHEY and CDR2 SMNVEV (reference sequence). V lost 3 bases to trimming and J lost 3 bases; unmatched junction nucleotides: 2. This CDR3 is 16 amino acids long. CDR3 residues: CASSLGLAGATDTQYF. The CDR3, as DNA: TGTGCCAGCAGTTTGGGACTAGCGGGAGCTACAGATACGCAGTATTTT.

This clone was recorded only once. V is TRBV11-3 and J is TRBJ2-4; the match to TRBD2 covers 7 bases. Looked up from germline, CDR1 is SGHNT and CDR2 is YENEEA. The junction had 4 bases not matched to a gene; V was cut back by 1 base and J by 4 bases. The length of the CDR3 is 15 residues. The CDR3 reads CASSLGLGGKNIQYF. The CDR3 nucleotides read TGTGCCAGCAGCTTAGGACTGGGAGGGAAAAACATTCAGTACTTC.

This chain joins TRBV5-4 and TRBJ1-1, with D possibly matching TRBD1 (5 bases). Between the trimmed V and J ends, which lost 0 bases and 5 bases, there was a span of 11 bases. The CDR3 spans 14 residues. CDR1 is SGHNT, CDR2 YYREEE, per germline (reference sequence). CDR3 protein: CASSLDGARTEAFF. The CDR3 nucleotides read TGTGCCAGCAGCTTGGATGGGGCAAGAACTGAAGCTTTCTTT.

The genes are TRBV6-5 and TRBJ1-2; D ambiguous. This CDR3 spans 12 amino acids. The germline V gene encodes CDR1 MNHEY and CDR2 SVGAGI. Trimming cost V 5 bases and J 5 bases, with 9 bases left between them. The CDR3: CASSRTGYGYTF. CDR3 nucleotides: TGTGCCAGCAGTAGGACGGGATATGGCTACACCTTC.

The chain's CDR3 is CASSQDGGTGGFVDTQYF. In nucleotides, the CDR3 is TGCGCCAGCAGCCAAGATGGGGGGACAGGGGGCTTTGTAGATACGCAGTATTTT. The chain recombines TRBV4-3 with TRBJ2-3, with TRBD1 identical over 12 bases. The junction had 9 bases not matched to a gene; V was cut back by 0 bases and J by 5 bases. The CDR3 is 18 residues long. Germline V gene lookup returns CDR1 LGHNA and CDR2 YSLEER.

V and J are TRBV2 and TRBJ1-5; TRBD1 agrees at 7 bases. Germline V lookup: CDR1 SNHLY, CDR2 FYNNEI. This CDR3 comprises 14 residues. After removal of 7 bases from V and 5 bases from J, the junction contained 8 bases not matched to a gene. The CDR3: CASNKEQGDQPQHF. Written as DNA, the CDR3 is TGTGCCAGCAACAAAGAGCAGGGGGATCAGCCCCAGCATTTT. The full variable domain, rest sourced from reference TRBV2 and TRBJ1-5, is EPEVTQTPSHQVTQMGQEVILRCVPISNHLYFYWYRQILGQKVEFLVSFYNNEISEKSEIFDDQFSVERPDGSNFTLKIRSTKLEDSAMYFCASNKEQGDQPQHFGDGTRLSIL.

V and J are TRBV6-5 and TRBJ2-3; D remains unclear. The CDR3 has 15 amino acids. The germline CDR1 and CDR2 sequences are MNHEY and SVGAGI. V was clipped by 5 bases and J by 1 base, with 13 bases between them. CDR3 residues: CASSIEASRTDTQYF. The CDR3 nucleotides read TGTGCCAGCAGTATCGAGGCATCCCGCACAGATACGCAGTATTTT.

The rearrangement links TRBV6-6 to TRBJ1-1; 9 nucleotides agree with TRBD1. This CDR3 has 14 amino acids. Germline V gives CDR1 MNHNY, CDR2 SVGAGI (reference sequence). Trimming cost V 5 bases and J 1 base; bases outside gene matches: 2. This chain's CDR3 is CASSGQGRNTEAFF. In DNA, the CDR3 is TGTGCCAGCAGTGGACAGGGGAGGAACACTGAAGCTTTCTTT.

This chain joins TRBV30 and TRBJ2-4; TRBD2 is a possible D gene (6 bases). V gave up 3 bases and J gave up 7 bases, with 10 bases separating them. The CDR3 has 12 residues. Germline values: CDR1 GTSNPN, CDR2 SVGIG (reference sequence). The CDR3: CAWSMGGNIQYF. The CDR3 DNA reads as TGTGCCTGGAGCATGGGGGGTAACATTCAGTACTTC.